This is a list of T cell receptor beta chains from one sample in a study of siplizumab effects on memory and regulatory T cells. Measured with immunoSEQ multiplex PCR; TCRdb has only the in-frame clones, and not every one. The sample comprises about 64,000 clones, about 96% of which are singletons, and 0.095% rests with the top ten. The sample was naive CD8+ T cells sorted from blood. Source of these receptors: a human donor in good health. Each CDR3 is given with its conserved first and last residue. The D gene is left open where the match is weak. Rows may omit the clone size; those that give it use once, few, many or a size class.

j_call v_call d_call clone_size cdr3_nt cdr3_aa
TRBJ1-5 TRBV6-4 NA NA TGTGCCAGCAGTGAACAGCCTTATGACAATCAGCCCCAGCATTTT CASSEQPYDNQPQHF
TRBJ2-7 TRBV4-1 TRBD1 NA TGCGCCAGCAGCCTTACCTCTGGGGGACAGGGGGCTTACGAGCAGTACTTC CASSLTSGGQGAYEQYF
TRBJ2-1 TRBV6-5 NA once TGTGCCAGCAGTTACGGCGGAGTGGGGGAGCAGTTCTTC CASSYGGVGEQFF
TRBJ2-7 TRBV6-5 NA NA TGTGCCAGCAGCCCCCGACAAGGGGGTCTCTACGAGCAGTACTTC CASSPRQGGLYEQYF
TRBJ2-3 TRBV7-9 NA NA TGTGCCAGCAGTCATTTGGCCATAGATACGCAGTATTTT CASSHLAIDTQYF
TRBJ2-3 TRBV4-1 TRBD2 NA TGCGCCAGCAGCCGAAGCGGGGGAGGAGATACGCAGTATTTT CASSRSGGGDTQYF
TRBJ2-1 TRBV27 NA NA TGTGCCAGCAGTTTAGTGGGGGGCGCCCCCTACAATGAGCAGTTCTTC CASSLVGGAPYNEQFF
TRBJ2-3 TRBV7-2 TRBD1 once TGTGCCAGCAGCTCATTGACAGGGGGCTGGGCAGATACGCAGTATTTT CASSSLTGGWADTQYF
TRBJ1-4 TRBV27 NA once TGTGCCAGCAGTTTGGACCCTTGGGACAAAGAAGAAAAACTGTTTTTT CASSLDPWDKEEKLFF
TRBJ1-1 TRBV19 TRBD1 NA TGTGCCAGTAGACCTCAGGGGGGAGGGAACACTGAAGCTTTCTTT CASRPQGGGNTEAFF
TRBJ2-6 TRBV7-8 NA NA TGTGCCAGCAGCGATCGGACCGGGGTGAGCTCTGGGGCCAACGTCCTGACTTTC CASSDRTGVSSGANVLTF
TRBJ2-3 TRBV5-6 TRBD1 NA TGTGCCAGCAGCGGCCCAGGGGGTACGCAGTATTTT CASSGPGGTQYF
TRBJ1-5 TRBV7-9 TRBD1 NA TGTGCCAGCAGCTTAGGGACAGGGGGGGATCAGCCCCAGCATTTT CASSLGTGGDQPQHF
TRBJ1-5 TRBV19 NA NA TGTGCCAGTATTGGTTGGGGGGGAAGCAATCAGCCCCAGCATTTT CASIGWGGSNQPQHF
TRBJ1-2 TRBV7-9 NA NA TGTGCCAGCAGCTTAGTCCCACCCGGGCCGCATGGCTACACCTTC CASSLVPPGPHGYTF
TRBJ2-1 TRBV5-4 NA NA TGTGCCAGCAGACGGGACTTTGGGCGCTACAATGAGCAGTTCTTC CASRRDFGRYNEQFF
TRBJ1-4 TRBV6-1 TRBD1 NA TGTGCCAGCTTTTTTGTACAGGGGGTTTTT CASFFVQGVF
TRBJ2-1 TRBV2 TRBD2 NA TGTGCCAGCAGTGAACCTAGCGGGGGAGCCTACAATGAGCAGTTCTTC CASSEPSGGAYNEQFF
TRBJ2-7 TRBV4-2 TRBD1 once TGTGCCAGCAGCCAAGATATACAGGGGTCCTACGAGCAGTACTTC CASSQDIQGSYEQYF
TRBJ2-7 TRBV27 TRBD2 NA TGTGCCAGCAGTGCCGGGACTAGCGGGTACGAGCAGTACTTC CASSAGTSGYEQYF
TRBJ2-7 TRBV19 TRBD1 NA TGTGCCAGTAGCCACGGGACAGGCTACGAGCAGTACTTC CASSHGTGYEQYF
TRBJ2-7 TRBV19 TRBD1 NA TGTGCCAGTAGTATGGGGGACAGAGCTTACTCCTACGAGCAGTACTTC CASSMGDRAYSYEQYF
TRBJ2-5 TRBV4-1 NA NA TGCGCCAGCAGCCAAGTGGACGGGGATGAGACCCAGTACTTC CASSQVDGDETQYF
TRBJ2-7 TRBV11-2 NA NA TGTGCCAGCAGCTTAGATGTGGTAGGGGGCGAGCAGTACTTC CASSLDVVGGEQYF